This T cell receptor beta chain was recorded in a study of blood T cells in healthy people across ages. Study-wide results and caveats: Changes in expanded clonotypes were possibly confounded, as the CMV status of donors was unknown.

This clonotype was counted ten times or more. What it recognizes is unknown. Germline CDR1 and CDR2: SGHTA and FQGNSA. CDR3 length: 21 amino acids. Germline trimming cut 3 bases from V and 3 bases from J; bases unmatched to any gene: 15. The donors, all healthy, were Caucasians living in Russia, aged about 6 to 90. Researchers isolated at least 6 million PBMCs per sample. It was with a sample-barcoded 5' primer and a J-beta primer mix that a second PCR of roughly 7 to 12 cycles was run. TCRdb redid the calling of the 5' RACE reads with MiXCR, one entry per CDR3 protein. Among roughly 680,000 distinct CDR3 sequences, about 51% were seen once, and the ten largest hold approximately 13%.

The chain uses TRBV7-2 and TRBJ2-3, with 16 bases lining up with TRBD2. Sequenced: blood. This sequence was found in a woman older than 75 in good health. CDR3 sequence: CASSLRKGLAGGPGLTDTQYF. In nucleotides, the CDR3 is TGTGCCAGCAGCTTGCGAAAGGGACTAGCGGGAGGGCCGGGGTTGACAGATACGCAGTATTTT.